These T cell receptor beta chains were read from a single sample in a study of shared clonotypes between healthy human individuals. Assay: immunoSEQ multiplex PCR; the TCRdb copy retains only in-frame clones and omits some. Of 2 million to 3 million clones in the sample, over 85% were seen once. The sequenced sample was naive CD4+ T cells from PBMCs. The receptors were gathered from a man between 18 and 29 years old in good health. Some clones in this sample may be carry-over from other donors' samples. CDR3s leave out the opening cysteine and the closing phenylalanine or tryptophan.

>TRBV4-2|TRBJ2-3
ASSQVPGLASTDTQY
>TRBV10-2|TRBJ2-2
ASLGTSGSGSTGELF
>TRBV10-1|TRBJ2-7
ASSESKGYEQY
>TRBV5-1|TRBJ2-3
ASSLVAGTKDTQY
>TRBV7-9|TRBJ1-2
ASGVIFRGGNYGYT
>TRBV21-1|.
ASSKGPGGLFFDLYEQY
>TRBV6-1|TRBJ2-2
ASSGAGSLGTGELF
>TRBV19|TRBJ1-5
ASRAGVSGNQPQH
>TRBV6-6|TRBJ1-5
ASSKDRVNQPQH
>TRBV6-1|TRBJ2-1
ASSDEGGTGKF
>TRBV11-2|TRBJ1-1
ASSSETISGGKAF
>TRBV4-1|TRBJ1-2
ASSQGSGPYGYT
>TRBV30|TRBJ1-3
AWSGGHLSGNTIY
>TRBV19|TRBJ1-3
ASSIWQGESGNTIY
>TRBV7-9|TRBJ1-1
ASSLNRGDTEAF
>TRBV20-1|TRBJ2-3
SARVIDTQY
>TRBV25-1|TRBJ2-1
ASREGLAAQF
>TRBV19|TRBJ2-7
ASTTKVTDQLYEQY
>TRBV19|TRBJ1-2
ASSISAAAGYT
>TRBV28|TRBJ2-4
ASSSPNIQY
>TRBV18|TRBJ1-3
ASSPPVTGDDRNTIY
>TRBV29-1|TRBJ1-2
SVEQIGDRGLRGYGYT
>TRBV6-5|TRBJ1-1
ASRYRGGNMNTEAF
>TRBV27|TRBJ1-1
ASRQGGGTEAF
>TRBV18|TRBJ2-7
ASSQNSVARPY
>TRBV9|TRBJ2-3
ASSPGGSGRITDTQY
>TRBV7-3|TRBJ2-1
ASSFGLAEAGNPEQF
>TRBV7-2|TRBJ2-1
ASSPWETSSNEQF
>TRBV7-3|TRBJ2-1
ASSLLGEQF
>TRBV19|TRBJ2-6
ASSAQTGDSGANVLT
>TRBV10-3|TRBJ1-4
AISNPGLGGEKLF
>TRBV9|TRBJ1-5
ASSVDNRNQPQH
>TRBV5-1|TRBJ1-2
ASSLQGGGYGYT
>TRBV6-6|TRBJ1-2
ASSQTSGRRNYGYT
>TRBV7-8|TRBJ2-7
ASSSGARTGTYEQY
>TRBV5-4|TRBJ2-5
ASSLPTGPQETQY
>TRBV19|TRBJ1-4
ASTQGNRGDEKLF
>TRBV18|TRBJ1-2
ASSPVSGQGGYGYT
>TRBV10-3|TRBJ2-3
AITPSGSRTDTQY
>TRBV6-1|TRBJ2-7
ASRQGAAQY
>TRBV5-1|TRBJ2-6
ASSPGGTASGANVLT
>TRBV9|TRBJ2-4
ASSPTSKRPVGRQY
>TRBV10-2|TRBJ2-1
ASTLRGEQF
>TRBV29-1|TRBJ2-5
SVSGELQETQY
>TRBV28|TRBJ1-6
ASRQQVYNSPLH
>TRBV28|TRBJ2-2
ASAPSGRATGELF
>TRBV19|TRBJ2-3
ASSVRGTSGRAGDTQY
>TRBV5-1|TRBJ2-7
ASSVAGPGYEQY
>TRBV7-9|TRBJ2-5
ASSIAGETQY
>TRBV4-1|TRBJ2-5
ASSGSGETQY
>TRBV2|TRBJ2-3
ASVGAADTQY
>TRBV6-5|TRBJ1-2
ASSYSVGGGYT
>TRBV27|TRBJ2-3
ASSLVGGEYTQY
>TRBV5-1|TRBJ2-2
ASSARLAGNTGELF
>TRBV2|TRBJ1-1
ASSERRGLRNTEAF
>TRBV6-1|TRBJ2-7
ASSVGQGSSPSYEQY
>TRBV7-2|TRBJ1-1
ASSLVTGMGGTEAF